This T cell receptor (beta chain) was profiled in a study of CD8+ T cells in alopecia areata. Whole-study findings and limits: Across lesional scalp, and particularly alopecia totalis/universalis, clonality surpassed that of normal scalp. In scalp samples, resident alphabeta T cells of normal skin are also sequenced. Within the top 100, expanded CD8+ clones significantly decreased with tofacitinib, as did scalp clonality.

This clone has more than one count but fewer than ten. Its antigen is undetermined. Treatment in this sample: oral pan-JAK inhibitor, 5-10 mg twice daily. Those with alopecia areata gave lesional scalp punch biopsies and peripheral blood. Reverse transcription of extracted RNA yielded cDNA, which provided the sequencing template. TCRdb's table, derived via immunoSEQ multiplex PCR, lists solely in-frame clones and lacks some. The table has approximately 200,000 clones, roughly 50% seen once. V dropped 6 bases and J dropped 0 bases, with 18 bases sitting between them. The CDR3 consists of 16 residues. The sample was CD4+ T cells sorted from blood, taken at week 24, from a patient treated with tofacitinib. The TCR comes from a human donor with alopecia areata. The genes are TRBV23-1 and TRBJ2-7, with D possibly being TRBD1 (6 bases). TRBV23-1 carries the ORF label, with uncertain function. The CDR3: CASSNLGHAFSYEQYF. In nucleotides, the CDR3 is TGCGCCAGCAGCAACCTGGGACACGCTTTCTCCTACGAGCAGTACTTC.